Shown below are 25 T cell receptor beta chains from a single sample sequenced in a study of T cell clonotyping in hematopoietic cell transplantation. TCRdb keeps only in-frame clones here, not all; method: immunoSEQ multiplex PCR. The table has under 45,000 clones, 90% to 95% seen once. Time point defined: recipient sample about 28 days before transplant, after cytoreduction. The material was peripheral blood mononuclear cells, obtained before stem cell transplant. The receptors come from a man aged 40-49 years with chronic myeloid leukemia. Some clones in this sample may be carry-over from other donors' samples.

The chain employs TRBV7-9 and TRBJ2-7, with D uncertain. Germline lookup yields CDR1 SEHNR and CDR2 FQNEAQ (reference sequence). Trimming took 3 bases from V and 1 from J, leaving 7 bases between them. CDR3 size: 13 residues. CDR3: CASSFPVSYEQYF. The CDR3 coding sequence is TGTGCCAGCAGCTTCCCCGTATCCTACGAGCAGTACTTC.

The CDR3 reads CASSLGLDSSGANVLTF. CDR3 in DNA: TGCGCCAGCAGCTTGGGATTGGATAGCTCTGGGGCCAACGTCCTGACTTTC. The V call is TRBV5-1, the J call TRBJ2-6; D not certain. The CDR3 is 17 residues long. The V gene's germline CDR1 is SGHRS and CDR2 YFSETQ. Trimming stripped 0 bases from V and 0 bases from J, with 10 bases between.

The genes are TRBV6-1 and TRBJ1-2; 8 bases are a match to TRBD1. This CDR3 has 14 amino acids. Germline CDR1 and CDR2: MNHNS and SASEGT. Trimming removed 5 bases from V and 8 bases from J; junction bases left unmatched: 10. This CDR3 reads CASSYPGQAGGYTF. CDR3 nucleotide sequence: TGTGCCAGCAGTTATCCGGGACAGGCCGGGGGCTACACCTTC.

This chain links TRBV6-6 with TRBJ1-2; TRBD1 matches 7 bases. The CDR3 consists of 13 residues. From germline, CDR1 is MNHNY and CDR2 SVGAGI (reference sequence). J was trimmed by 4 bases and V by 7 bases; bases with no gene match: 6. The CDR3 region is CASTEGAGYGYTF. The CDR3, as DNA: TGTGCCAGCACGGAGGGGGCGGGCTATGGCTACACCTTC.

V is TRBV30 and J is TRBJ1-1; the D gene is possibly TRBD1 (6 bases). CDR3 length: 14 amino acids. Germline V gives CDR1 GTSNPN, CDR2 SVGIG (reference sequence). Between the trimmed V and J ends, which lost 7 bases and 2 bases, there was a span of 17 bases. Written as DNA, the CDR3 is TGTGCCTTTTCGACAGGACCCACCAACACTGAAGCTTTCTTT. Amino acids: CAFSTGPTNTEAFF. The full variable domain, completed using reference TRBV30 and TRBJ1-1, is SQTIHQWPATLVQPVGSPLSLECTVEGTSNPNLYWYRQAAGRGLQLLFYSVGIGQISSEVPQNLSASRPQDRQFILSSKKLLLSDSGFYLCAFSTGPTNTEAFFGQGTRLTVV.

J is TRBJ2-5 and V is TRBV2; a possible D gene is TRBD2 (5 bases). Germline-derived CDR1 and CDR2 are SNHLY and FYNNEI. The CDR3 sequence is 14 residues long. The V gene lost 6 bases and the J gene lost 5 bases, with 16 bases spanning the gap. CDR3 coding DNA: TGTGCCAGCAGAAGCCATCCGGGGAGCGAGACCCAGTACTTC. It is translated as CASRSHPGSETQYF.

This clone was seen just once. The rearrangement uses TRBV4-3 and TRBJ1-6; D might be TRBD1 (5 bases). Germline V gene data show CDR1 as LGHNA and CDR2 as YSLEER. The V and J ends lost 4 bases and 7 bases respectively, with 17 bases between them. The CDR3 sequence is 16 residues long. CDR3 in amino acids: CASSLNLRGGNSPLHF. For the CDR3, the DNA is TGCGCCAGCAGCCTCAATCTCCGGGGGGGAAATTCACCCCTCCACTTT.

V gene TRBV5-8 combines with J gene TRBJ1-2; D is uncertain. The CDR3 totals 12 residues. CDR1 SGHTS and CDR2 YDEGEE come from the germline V gene. Trimming removed 0 bases at V and 5 bases at J, with 5 bases between. The DNA for the CDR3 is TGTGCCAGCAGCTTGGGTGATTATGGCTACACCTTC. Encoded protein: CASSLGDYGYTF. Using reference TRBV5-8 and TRBJ1-2 for the parts outside the CDR3, the full variable domain is EAGVTQSPTHLIKTRGQQATLRCSPISGHTSVYWYQQALGLGLQFLLWYDEGEERNRGNFPPRFSGRQFPNYSSELNVNALELEDSALYLCASSLGDYGYTFGSGTRLTVV.

The V call is TRBV5-4, the J call TRBJ1-1, with TRBD1 identical over 8 bases. Per germline, CDR1 SGHNT and CDR2 YYREEE (reference sequence). Trimming took 3 bases from V and 7 from J; bases not matched to a gene: 11. The CDR3 length is 15 residues. The CDR3 coding sequence is TGTGCCAGCAGCTATTACGCCGGGACAGGAGTTGAAGCTTTCTTT. Translated, it gives CASSYYAGTGVEAFF.

The chain employs TRBV19 and TRBJ2-5; tentatively, D is TRBD2 (7 bases). Germline-derived CDR1 and CDR2 are LNHDA and SQIVND (reference sequence). Trimming took off 2 bases at V and 5 bases at J, with 12 bases between the two ends. The CDR3 covers 14 residues. The CDR3 here is CASSITGGGETQYF. Here the CDR3 DNA reads TGTGCCAGTAGTATAACGGGGGGCGGGGAGACCCAGTACTTC.

The chain recombines TRBV5-4 with TRBJ1-3; tentatively, D is TRBD1 (6 bases). The CDR3 loop spans 14 amino acids. Trimming took off 1 base at V and 4 bases at J, with 9 bases between the two ends. The germline gives CDR1 SGHNT, CDR2 YYREEE (reference sequence). CDR3 DNA: TGTGCCAGCAGCTTGTACAGGGCCGGAAACACCATATATTTT. Amino acid sequence: CASSLYRAGNTIYF.

The chain is built from TRBV27 and TRBJ2-2; D unresolved. Deletions cut 7 bases from V and 0 bases from J, with 3 bases between. This CDR3 has 12 amino acids. CDR1 is MNHEY and CDR2 is SMNVEV in the germline V gene (reference sequence). CDR3 amino acids: CASTANTGELFF. CDR3 nucleotide sequence: TGTGCCAGCACAGCGAACACCGGGGAGCTGTTTTTT.

The chain carries TRBV19 and TRBJ2-3; 10 nucleotides agree with TRBD2. In germline, CDR1 is LNHDA, CDR2 SQIVND (reference sequence). The CDR3 runs to 15 residues. With 5 bases clipped from V and 1 base from J, the junction kept 3 bases outside the gene matches. CDR3 bases: TGTGCCAGTAGTCAGGGGACTAGCGGCACAGATACGCAGTATTTT. This gives the protein CASSQGTSGTDTQYF.

The V call is TRBV19, the J call TRBJ1-1; possibly TRBD1 for D (6 bases). The V gene's germline CDR1 is LNHDA and CDR2 SQIVND (reference sequence). The CDR3 has 19 residues. Trimming shortened V by 8 bases and J by 0 bases, and 28 bases separated the two germline ends. This CDR3 reads CASRTFWTKGGPMNTEAFF. CDR3 bases: TGTGCCAGTCGAACCTTCTGGACAAAGGGGGGGCCTATGAACACTGAAGCTTTCTTT.

The V call is TRBV5-1, the J call TRBJ2-7; no definite D call. The CDR3 extends over 12 amino acids. Per the germline V gene, CDR1 is SGHRS and CDR2 is YFSETQ. Trimming removed 4 bases from V and 3 bases from J, with 8 bases in between. CDR3 coding DNA: TGCGCCAGCAGCGCCAACGGCTACGAGCAGTACTTC. Its translation: CASSANGYEQYF.

The chain uses TRBV19 and TRBJ1-5, with 9 bases that match TRBD1. Germline values: CDR1 LNHDA, CDR2 SQIVND (reference sequence). The CDR3 has 15 amino acids. Trimming took 3 bases from V and 6 from J; bases not matched to a gene: 6. The chain's CDR3 is CASSMNRGQGQPQHF. In nucleotides, the CDR3 is TGTGCCAGTAGTATGAACAGGGGGCAGGGTCAGCCCCAGCATTTT.

This rearrangement joins TRBV4-3 to TRBJ2-3, with 9 bases aligning to TRBD2. V lost 6 bases, J lost 5 bases, and 9 bases stayed unmatched. Germline CDR1 is LGHNA and CDR2 is YSLEER. This CDR3 is built from 15 residues. Written as DNA, the CDR3 is TGCGCCAGCAGTTTAGAAGCGGGGGGAGGAGATACGCAGTATTTT. Its translation is CASSLEAGGGDTQYF.

This clone was counted only a few times. The chain couples TRBV27 to TRBJ2-7; D ambiguous. V lost 4 bases, J lost 3 bases, and 19 bases lay in between. Germline assignment: CDR1 MNHEY and CDR2 SMNVEV (reference sequence). This CDR3 is built from 16 residues. The CDR3, as DNA: TGTGCCAGCAGTTCCGTATCTCTGGGGTCCAACTACGAGCAGTACTTC. Translation: CASSSVSLGSNYEQYF.

This clone was detected only a few times. The chain links TRBV25-1 to TRBJ2-5; TRBD1 might be the D (6 bases). The V and J ends lost 5 bases and 1 base respectively, with 14 bases between them. Germline V gives CDR1 MGHDK, CDR2 SYGVNS. The CDR3 runs 15 residues. CDR3 in DNA: TGTGCCAGCAGTCAGGGGCCGGCGTCCCAAGAGACCCAGTACTTC. Translation: CASSQGPASQETQYF. The entire variable domain, with the rest obtained from reference TRBV25-1 and TRBJ2-5, is as follows: EADIYQTPRYLVIGTGKKITLECSQTMGHDKMYWYQQDPGMELHLIHYSYGVNSTEKGDLSSESTVSRIRTEHFPLTLESARPSHTSQYLCASSQGPASQETQYFGPGTRLLVL.

This chain links TRBV5-4 with TRBJ1-2; the D gene is possibly TRBD1 (5 bases). Trimming stripped 0 bases from V and 7 bases from J, with 16 bases between. Germline loops: CDR1 SGHNT, CDR2 YYREEE (reference sequence). The CDR3 length is 15 residues. The CDR3 DNA is TGTGCCAGCAGCTTGGTCGGCAGGGATGCTAGTGGCTACACCTTC. Amino acids: CASSLVGRDASGYTF.

The rearrangement links TRBV19 to TRBJ2-3, with 7 nucleotides matching TRBD1. The CDR3 runs to 15 residues. Trimming at V came to 7 bases and at J to 6 bases, leaving 13 bases not matched to a gene. Germline V CDR1 and CDR2: LNHDA, SQIVND (reference sequence). In DNA form, the CDR3 reads TGTGCCAGTACCCCGAGACAGGGAACACAGGATACGCAGTATTTT. It is translated as CASTPRQGTQDTQYF.

The V gene is TRBV7-2, the J gene TRBJ1-3, with D tentatively TRBD1 (5 bases). Germline CDR1 and CDR2: SGHTA and FQGNSA. The CDR3 loop spans 13 amino acids. Trimming stripped 10 bases from V and 4 bases from J, with 14 bases between. The CDR3 loop reads CAIPGTQGNTIYF. The CDR3 DNA is TGTGCCATCCCCGGGACGCAAGGAAACACCATATATTTT. The full variable domain, with the rest looked up from reference TRBV7-2 and TRBJ1-3, is GAGVSQSPSNKVTEKGKDVELRCDPISGHTALYWYRQSLGQGLEFLIYFQGNSAPDKSGLPSDRFSAERTGGSVSTLTIQRTQQEDSAVYLCAIPGTQGNTIYFGEGSWLTVV.

V usage is TRBV21-1 and J usage is TRBJ2-7; the table names TRBD1, a call not compared with the DNA. TRBV21-1 is reported as a pseudogene. The CDR3 consists of 14 residues. The CDR3 loop is CASSHRGQNYEQYF. The CDR3 nucleotides are TGTGCCAGCAGCCACAGGGGACAGAACTACGAGCAGTACTTC.

The CDR3 sequence is CASSSSTGTNTGELFF. CDR3 bases: TGCGCCAGCAGCTCATCGACAGGCACGAACACCGGGGAGCTGTTTTTT. This chain connects TRBV5-1 to TRBJ2-2; perhaps TRBD1 as D (6 bases). The CDR3 has 16 residues. Trimming shortened V by 3 bases and J by 0 bases, and 12 bases separated the two germline ends. Germline lookup yields CDR1 SGHRS and CDR2 YFSETQ. The whole variable domain, filled in from reference TRBV5-1 and TRBJ2-2, reads KAGVTQTPRYLIKTRGQQVTLSCSPISGHRSVSWYQQTPGQGLQFLFEYFSETQRNKGNFPGRFSGRQFSNSRSEMNVSTLELGDSALYLCASSSSTGTNTGELFFGEGSRLTVL.

The chain combines TRBV7-8 with TRBJ1-1; tentative D call: TRBD1 (5 bases). The CDR3 covers 15 residues. Trimming pared 6 bases from V and 0 bases from J, leaving 14 bases between. Germline CDR1 reads SGHVS; CDR2 reads FQNEAQ. The CDR3 sequence: CASRVLGALNTEAFF. The CDR3 DNA follows: TGTGCCAGCAGAGTCCTAGGGGCTCTGAACACTGAAGCTTTCTTT.